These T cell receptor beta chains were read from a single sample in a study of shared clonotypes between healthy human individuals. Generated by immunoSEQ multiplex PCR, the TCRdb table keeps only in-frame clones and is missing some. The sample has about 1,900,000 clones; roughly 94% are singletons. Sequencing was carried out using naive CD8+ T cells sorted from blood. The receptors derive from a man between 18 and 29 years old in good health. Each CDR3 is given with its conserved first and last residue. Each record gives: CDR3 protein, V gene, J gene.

cdr3_aa: CASSQSGDRVTGELFF
v_call: TRBV23-1
j_call: TRBJ2-2

cdr3_aa: CASSSLTETQYF
v_call: TRBV28
j_call: TRBJ2-5

cdr3_aa: CASSSYRYEQYF
v_call: TRBV5-6
j_call: TRBJ2-7

cdr3_aa: CASSEIRGLAGPNTGELFF
v_call: TRBV2
j_call: TRBJ2-2

cdr3_aa: CASSLTSGGPEFYNEQFF
v_call: TRBV7-6
j_call: TRBJ2-1

cdr3_aa: CATSGATEGNQPQHF
v_call: TRBV15
j_call: TRBJ1-5

cdr3_aa: CASGQSASGRASYNEQFF
v_call: TRBV9
j_call: TRBJ2-1

cdr3_aa: CASSFLQGSYEQYF
v_call: TRBV5-6
j_call: TRBJ2-7

cdr3_aa: CSVEVTGFGETQYF
v_call: TRBV29-1
j_call: TRBJ2-5

cdr3_aa: CASSPSSGGPIGELFF
v_call: TRBV4-3
j_call: TRBJ2-2

cdr3_aa: CASSELTEGDNEQFF
v_call: TRBV10-1
j_call: TRBJ2-1

cdr3_aa: CASSSRQGIINEQFF
v_call: TRBV27
j_call: TRBJ2-1

cdr3_aa: CASRAGTGAYNEQFF
v_call: TRBV5-6
j_call: TRBJ2-1

cdr3_aa: CASSDKASGSEASYEQYF
v_call: TRBV2
j_call: TRBJ2-7

cdr3_aa: CASSLAMGQVVSYNSPLHF
v_call: TRBV5-4
j_call: TRBJ1-6

cdr3_aa: CASKDRGSYEQYF
v_call: TRBV19
j_call: TRBJ2-7

cdr3_aa: CASSLSESSYGYTF
v_call: TRBV27
j_call: TRBJ1-2

cdr3_aa: CASHSGGEYNEQFF
v_call: TRBV5-1
j_call: TRBJ2-1

cdr3_aa: CASSLGISSYEQYF
v_call: TRBV27
j_call: TRBJ2-7

cdr3_aa: CSVESRKDDEQFF
v_call: TRBV29-1
j_call: TRBJ2-1

cdr3_aa: CASSLTEGDTEAFF
v_call: TRBV7-8
j_call: TRBJ1-1

cdr3_aa: CASSQDPAGAYNEQFF
v_call: TRBV4-3
j_call: TRBJ2-1

cdr3_aa: CASSFPGSPETQYF
v_call: TRBV11-2
j_call: TRBJ2-5

cdr3_aa: CASSPRVDEKLFF
v_call: TRBV18
j_call: TRBJ1-4

cdr3_aa: CASSSGTGILDTQYF
v_call: TRBV5-4
j_call: TRBJ2-3

cdr3_aa: CASSSRTSGMNTGELFF
v_call: TRBV7-9
j_call: TRBJ2-2

cdr3_aa: CASSETVASYEQYF
v_call: TRBV7-8
j_call: TRBJ2-7

cdr3_aa: CASSQRDLSYEQYF
v_call: TRBV4-1
j_call: TRBJ2-7

cdr3_aa: CASSQTGGQDSPLHF
v_call: TRBV2
j_call: TRBJ1-6

cdr3_aa: CASSPQTGLLGWGATTSSYEQYF
v_call: TRBV19
j_call: TRBJ2-7

cdr3_aa: CASSVEGPTGELFF
v_call: TRBV9
j_call: TRBJ2-2

cdr3_aa: CASSDRDGTGNAEAFF
v_call: TRBV9
j_call: TRBJ1-1

cdr3_aa: CASSPLLSGDGANYGYTF
v_call: TRBV27
j_call: TRBJ1-2

cdr3_aa: CASSQDRWDQETQYF
v_call: TRBV4-3
j_call: TRBJ2-5

cdr3_aa: CASSLTASGLYNEQFF
v_call: TRBV5-6
j_call: TRBJ2-1

cdr3_aa: CASSIESFGLAANSPLHF
v_call: TRBV19
j_call: TRBJ1-6

cdr3_aa: CASSFPGGATNEKLFF
v_call: TRBV7-6
j_call: TRBJ1-4

cdr3_aa: CASSPGGGRYEQYF
v_call: TRBV6-6
j_call: TRBJ2-7

cdr3_aa: CASSISGTRGDTQYF
v_call: TRBV7-9
j_call: TRBJ2-3

cdr3_aa: CASSLDTVPGGETQYF
v_call: TRBV5-1
j_call: TRBJ2-5

cdr3_aa: CASTWTGDYGYTF
v_call: TRBV6-1
j_call: TRBJ1-2

cdr3_aa: CASGGQGRWEQYF
v_call: TRBV28
j_call: TRBJ2-7

cdr3_aa: CAIRDPTGGDGQPQHF
v_call: TRBV10-3
j_call: TRBJ1-5

cdr3_aa: CASSLAQDPYEQYF
v_call: TRBV5-5
j_call: TRBJ2-7

cdr3_aa: CASSGGESATNEKLFF
v_call: TRBV10-1
j_call: TRBJ1-4

cdr3_aa: CASSSSGAEAFF
v_call: TRBV27
j_call: TRBJ1-1

cdr3_aa: CATLRKREERYTGELFF
v_call: TRBV7-9
j_call: TRBJ2-2

cdr3_aa: CASSFGRGEQYF
v_call: TRBV5-6
j_call: TRBJ2-7

cdr3_aa: CASRVDGASYNEQFF
v_call: TRBV2
j_call: TRBJ2-1

cdr3_aa: CASSMLGGAGTGELFF
v_call: TRBV19
j_call: TRBJ2-2

cdr3_aa: CASSVDGGFREKLFF
v_call: TRBV9
j_call: TRBJ1-4